One and the same sample provided the 8 T cell receptor beta chains below, sequenced in a study of blood T cell repertoires in COVID-19. Repertoires were generated with immunoSEQ multiplex PCR, while TCRdb's copy carries only in-frame clones and drops some. Of around 360,000 clones listed, about 90% are singletons. Source material: PBMCs or T cells enriched from blood (not recorded which). These receptors originate from a man aged 40-49 years in a cohort exposed to, infected with or recovered from COVID-19 (not recorded which).

This chain uses TRBV19 with TRBJ1-3; TRBD1 agrees at 8 bases. V lost 5 bases to trimming and J lost 2 bases; unmatched junction nucleotides: 8. This CDR3 contains 16 residues. The germline gives CDR1 LNHDA, CDR2 SQIVND (reference sequence). CDR3 sequence: CASSSLTGEAGNTIYF. The CDR3 nucleotides read TGTGCCAGTAGTTCCCTGACAGGGGAAGCTGGAAACACCATATATTTT.

As concerns this clone: The sample contains more than one DNA sequence encoding this CDR3. The gene calls are TRBV6-5 and TRBJ2-7; 9 bases are a match to TRBD1. The J segment lost 2 bases and the V segment lost 0 bases, leaving 2 bases of the junction unmatched. CDR3 length: 15 amino acids. In germline, CDR1 is MNHEY, CDR2 SVGAGI. CDR3 sequence: CASSYSNRGPYEQYF. CDR3 bases: TGTGCCAGCAGTTACTCCAACAGGGGGCCCTACGAGCAGTACTTC.

This clone was recorded many times. This chain joins TRBV24-1 and TRBJ2-3, with 10 bases identical to TRBD1. V was pared by 3 bases and J by 0 bases, with 5 bases of the junction left unmatched. CDR3 length equals 17 residues. Germline-derived CDR1 and CDR2 are KGHDR and SFDVKD. The CDR3 sequence is CATSDTGQGSSTDTQYF. CDR3 bases: TGTGCCACCAGTGATACGGGACAGGGGTCAAGCACAGATACGCAGTATTTT.

The gene calls are TRBV19 and TRBJ1-5, with 9 positions matching TRBD1. The CDR3 sequence is 14 residues long. Germline assignment: CDR1 LNHDA and CDR2 SQIVND (reference sequence). V trimming: 5 bases; J trimming: 6 bases; junction bases outside the gene matches: 5. CDR3 in DNA: TGTGCCAGTAGTGGGGGGACAGGGTTTCAGCCCCAGCATTTT. Translated: CASSGGTGFQPQHF.

V gene TRBV2 combines with J gene TRBJ1-1, with 9 bases matching TRBD1. The CDR3 loop spans 14 amino acids. The V and J ends lost 6 bases and 5 bases, in that order; junction bases with no gene match: 7. Germline CDR1 and CDR2: SNHLY and FYNNEI. CDR3 loop: CASSAVGQGTEAFF. Here the CDR3 DNA reads TGTGCCAGCAGCGCAGTTGGACAGGGGACTGAAGCTTTCTTT.

This clone was observed a few times. J is TRBJ1-1 and V is TRBV25-1, with a weak D call TRBD1 (6 bases). CDR1 is MGHDK, CDR2 SYGVNS, per germline. The V and J ends lost 0 bases and 5 bases respectively, with 13 bases between them. The CDR3 loop spans 15 amino acids. The CDR3 here is CASSEYGHQGTEAFF. The CDR3 bases are TGTGCCAGCAGTGAATATGGGCACCAGGGGACTGAAGCTTTCTTT.

This chain uses TRBV13 with TRBJ2-2; 7 bases line up with TRBD1. The trim removed 1 base at V and 2 bases at J, leaving 4 bases unmatched. Germline CDR1 reads PRHDT; CDR2 reads FYEKMQ (reference sequence). There are 16 residues in the CDR3. The CDR3 region is CASSLEGQPNTGELFF. For the CDR3, the DNA is TGTGCCAGCAGCTTAGAGGGACAGCCCAACACCGGGGAGCTGTTTTTT.

This clone was recorded once. The V call is TRBV5-5, the J call TRBJ2-5; 11 nucleotides align to TRBD1. Trimming took 1 base from V and 6 from J; bases not matched to a gene: 5. Germline assignment: CDR1 SGHKS and CDR2 YYEKEE (reference sequence). The CDR3 is 15 residues long. DNA for the CDR3: TGTGCCAGCAGCTTGTTCGGGACAGGGGGACAGACCCAGTACTTC. This gives the protein CASSLFGTGGQTQYF.